The 14 T cell receptor beta chains listed next were all sequenced from one sample in a study of blood T cell repertoires in COVID-19. TCRdb's copy holds only in-frame clones and misses some; the assay was immunoSEQ multiplex PCR. This table holds about 190,000 clones, around 90% found once. Source material: peripheral blood. These TCRs come from a man between 40 and 49 years old with active or convalescent COVID-19.

This chain links TRBV5-1 with TRBJ1-1; D uncertain. From germline, CDR1 is SGHRS and CDR2 YFSETQ. The germline V and J ends were trimmed by 0 bases and 6 bases, with 9 bases remaining between them. The CDR3 covers 13 residues. For the CDR3, the DNA is TGCGCCAGCAGCTTGGGGAACGGGGCTGAAGCTTTCTTT. Translation gives CASSLGNGAEAFF.

The V gene is TRBV2, the J gene TRBJ1-3, with TRBD1 as a possible D gene (6 bases). The CDR3 spans 14 residues. Trimming cost V 3 bases and J 4 bases, with 10 bases left between them. Germline loops: CDR1 SNHLY, CDR2 FYNNEI. CDR3 bases: TGTGCCAGCAGTGAGGCAGGGGCCGGAAACACCATATATTTT. It translates to CASSEAGAGNTIYF. The full variable domain, its missing parts supplied by reference TRBV2 and TRBJ1-3, is EPEVTQTPSHQVTQMGQEVILRCVPISNHLYFYWYRQILGQKVEFLVSFYNNEISEKSEIFDDQFSVERPDGSNFTLKIRSTKLEDSAMYFCASSEAGAGNTIYFGEGSWLTVV.

The chain uses TRBV5-1 and TRBJ1-3; D gene ambiguous. This CDR3 comprises 14 residues. Trimming shortened V by 0 bases and J by 3 bases, and 7 bases separated the two germline ends. CDR1 and CDR2 (germline): SGHRS, YFSETQ. Here the CDR3 reads CASSLESGGNTIYF. CDR3 DNA: TGCGCCAGCAGCTTGGAGTCGGGTGGAAACACCATATATTTT.

For the CDR3, the DNA is TGTGCCTCAAGAGGGGGAGAGACCCAGTACTTC. This sequence encodes CASRGGETQYF. The rearrangement links TRBV6-5 to TRBJ2-5, with D perhaps TRBD1 (6 bases). In germline, CDR1 is MNHEY, CDR2 SVGAGI. There are 11 residues in the CDR3. V was cut by 11 bases and J by 4 bases, with 11 bases left in between.

The chain uses TRBV5-5 and TRBJ1-3; D unclear. The ends were cut back, 0 bases at V and 0 bases at J, with 10 bases in the middle. The CDR3 is 16 amino acids. Germline loops: CDR1 SGHKS, CDR2 YYEKEE (reference sequence). Here the CDR3 DNA reads TGTGCCAGCAGCTTGGCTGGAGGAGGCTCTGGAAACACCATATATTTT. Protein sequence: CASSLAGGGSGNTIYF. Looking up the rest from reference TRBV5-5 and TRBJ1-3 gives the full variable domain: DAGVTQSPTHLIKTRGQQVTLRCSPISGHKSVSWYQQVLGQGPQFIFQYYEKEERGRGNFPDRFSARQFPNYSSELNVNALLLGDSALYLCASSLAGGGSGNTIYFGEGSWLTVV.

The V call is TRBV18, the J call TRBJ1-5, with D maybe TRBD1 (5 bases). The germline CDR1 and CDR2 sequences are KGHSH and LQKENI. This CDR3 contains 15 residues. Trimming removed 5 bases at V and 0 bases at J, with 11 bases between. The CDR3 nucleotides read TGTGCCAGCTCAGTAGACAGTTATAGCAATCAGCCCCAGCATTTT. As protein: CASSVDSYSNQPQHF.

The chain combines TRBV6-1 with TRBJ2-1, with 7 bases matching TRBD1. The V and J ends lost 3 bases and 2 bases, in that order; junction bases with no gene match: 4. This CDR3 is 15 amino acids long. The germline CDR1 and CDR2 sequences are MNHNS and SASEGT. The CDR3 loop reads CASSETGWPYNEQFF. The CDR3 coding sequence is TGTGCCAGCAGTGAGACAGGGTGGCCCTACAATGAGCAGTTCTTC.

The V and J genes are TRBV23-1 and TRBJ2-2; 9 bases are shared with TRBD2. TRBV23-1 is filed as an ORF, its function uncertain. This CDR3 has 16 amino acids. Unmatched junction bases numbered 8, after V lost 9 bases and J lost 0 bases. The CDR3 here is CARGASGDSNTGELFF. The CDR3 coding sequence is TGCGCCAGAGGGGCTAGCGGGGACTCGAACACCGGGGAGCTGTTTTTT.

This sequence joins TRBV5-1 and TRBJ2-5; 16 bases align to TRBD2. Looked up from germline, CDR1 is SGHRS and CDR2 is YFSETQ. This CDR3 comprises 17 residues. Unmatched junction bases numbered 5, after V lost 0 bases and J lost 6 bases. In nucleotides, the CDR3 is TGCGCCAGCAGCTTGGTTGGGACTAGCGGGGGGGAACAGACCCAGTACTTC. Residues: CASSLVGTSGGEQTQYF.

Only a few counts were recorded for this clone. This chain links TRBV19 with TRBJ2-6, with D perhaps matching TRBD1 (5 bases). V was clipped by 4 bases and J by 0 bases, with 13 bases between them. Per germline, CDR1 LNHDA and CDR2 SQIVND (reference sequence). This CDR3 spans 17 amino acids. For the CDR3, the DNA is TGTGCCAGTAGTACAGACAGACAGAGCTCTGGGGCCAACGTCCTGACTTTC. Its translation: CASSTDRQSSGANVLTF.

The V call is TRBV11-1, the J call TRBJ2-5; D might be TRBD2 (5 bases). Per the germline V gene, CDR1 is SGHAT and CDR2 is FQDESV (reference sequence). V was shortened by 5 bases and J by 2 bases, with 15 bases between the two germline ends. The CDR3 runs 15 residues. The CDR3 protein is CASSPTAASQETQYF. CDR3 sequence (DNA): TGTGCCAGCAGCCCTACAGCGGCCTCACAAGAGACCCAGTACTTC.

The chain links TRBV29-1 to TRBJ1-1, with a possible D match to TRBD1 (5 bases). Trimming stripped 7 bases from V and 0 bases from J, with 12 bases between. From germline, CDR1 is SQVTM and CDR2 ANQGSEA. The CDR3 consists of 13 residues. DNA of the CDR3: TGCAGCGCCCAGCAGGGCCTGAACACTGAAGCTTTCTTT. Translating gives CSAQQGLNTEAFF.

The gene calls are TRBV18 and TRBJ1-1; TRBD1 matches at 7 bases. The V segment lost 2 bases and the J segment 3 bases; nucleotides outside the gene matches: 6. The CDR3 runs to 15 residues. Germline V CDR1 and CDR2: KGHSH, LQKENI. CDR3 bases: TGTGCCAGCTCACCAAGCACAGGGGCATACACTGAAGCTTTCTTT. As protein: CASSPSTGAYTEAFF. The entire variable domain, with the rest obtained from reference TRBV18 and TRBJ1-1, is as follows: NAGVMQNPRHLVRRRGQEARLRCSPMKGHSHVYWYRQLPEEGLKFMVYLQKENIIDESGMPKERFSAEFPKEGPSILRIQQVVRGDSAAYFCASSPSTGAYTEAFFGQGTRLTVV.

The chain is built from TRBV9 and TRBJ1-1, with D perhaps TRBD1 (5 bases). The CDR3 extends over 14 amino acids. Trimming removed 0 bases from V and 7 bases from J, with 13 bases in between. CDR1 is SGDLS and CDR2 is YYNGEE in the germline V gene. This CDR3 is CASSVVAGLSEAFF. The CDR3 DNA follows: TGTGCCAGCAGCGTAGTAGCAGGGCTGAGTGAAGCTTTCTTT.